Sequencing of this T cell receptor (beta chain) was carried out in a study of blood T cells in healthy people across ages. For the second PCR, which ran for roughly 6 to 12 cycles, a sample-barcoded 5' primer and a J-beta primer mix were used. Via MiXCR, TCRdb re-called the 5' RACE reads, giving one row per CDR3 protein. The sample has some 1.6 million distinct CDR3 sequences; around 35% are singletons. The source is a woman aged 25 to 39 in good health. Sequencing was performed on blood.

CDR3 bases: TGTGCCAGTAGGGGAACAAGTAGGAATGAGCAGTACTTC. Its protein product is CASRGTSRNEQYF. V and J are TRBV6-1 and TRBJ2-5; D is perhaps TRBD1 (5 bases). Germline V gives CDR1 MNHNS, CDR2 SASEGT. With 9 bases removed from V and 11 bases from J, the gap between germline ends came to 22 bases. The CDR3 runs 13 residues.